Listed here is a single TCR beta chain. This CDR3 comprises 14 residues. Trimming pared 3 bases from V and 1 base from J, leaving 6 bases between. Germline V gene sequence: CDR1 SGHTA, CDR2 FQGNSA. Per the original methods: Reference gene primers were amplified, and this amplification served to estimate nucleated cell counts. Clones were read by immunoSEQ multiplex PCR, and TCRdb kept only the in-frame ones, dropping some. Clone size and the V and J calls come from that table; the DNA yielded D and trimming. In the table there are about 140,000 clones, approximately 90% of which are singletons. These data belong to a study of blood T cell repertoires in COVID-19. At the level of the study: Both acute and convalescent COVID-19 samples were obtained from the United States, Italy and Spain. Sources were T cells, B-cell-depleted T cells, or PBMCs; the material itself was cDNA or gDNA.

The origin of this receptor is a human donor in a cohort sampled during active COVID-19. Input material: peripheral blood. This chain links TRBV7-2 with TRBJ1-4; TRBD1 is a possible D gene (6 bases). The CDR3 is CASSLDRTNEKLFF. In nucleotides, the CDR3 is TGTGCCAGCAGCTTGGACAGAACTAATGAAAAACTGTTTTTT.